The sequence of this T cell receptor (beta chain) was determined in a study of control samples from healthy donors and cancer patients. This CDR3 has 18 residues. Germline V CDR1 and CDR2: LGHDT, YNNKEL (reference sequence). With V trimmed by 2 bases and J by 0 bases, 10 bases remained unmatched. TCRdb's copy holds only in-frame clones and misses some; the assay was immunoSEQ multiplex PCR. The sample lists about 53,000 clones; 87% were seen once. The sequenced sample consisted of PBMCs. The chain combines TRBV3-1 (or the pseudogene TRBV3-2) with TRBJ2-1; 7 bases are a match to TRBD2. This clonotype was sampled from a man aged 55-75 years with head and neck cancer. In nucleotides, the CDR3 is TGTGCCAGCAGCCAACCCGGGAGGCCCCCGGGCTCCTACAATGAGCAGTTCTTC. Its protein product is CASSQPGRPPGSYNEQFF.